Below are 17 T cell receptor beta chains sequenced from a single sample in a study of radiation and T cells in renal cell carcinoma. Repertoires were generated with immunoSEQ multiplex PCR, while TCRdb's copy carries only in-frame clones and drops some. The sample records approximately 90,000 clones, around four fifths being singletons. The time point here: blood 4 weeks post-SBRT, at nephrectomy. Treatment meaning: 15 Gy SBRT to primary tumor, nephrectomy 4 weeks later. Sequenced here: blood, sampled from a patient whose treatment included radiotherapy and nephrectomy. These receptors were obtained from a man over 45 with renal cell carcinoma.

The rearrangement links TRBV6-1 to TRBJ2-5; 8 bases map to TRBD2. The CDR3 covers 14 residues. V was clipped by 4 bases and J by 4 bases; unmatched bases: 5. The germline CDR1 and CDR2 sequences are MNHNS and SASEGT. The CDR3 reads CASSVRLAGETQYF. The CDR3 DNA is TGTGCCAGCAGTGTAAGGCTAGCGGGAGAGACCCAGTACTTC.

The chain has TRBV6-1 and TRBJ2-2, with 8 positions matching TRBD1. This CDR3 has 14 residues. V lost 6 bases to trimming and J lost 11 bases; unmatched junction nucleotides: 11. Per germline, CDR1 MNHNS and CDR2 SASEGT. The CDR3 nucleotides are TGTGCCAGCAGCGGACAGGGTATTGGGGGAGAGCTGTTTTTT. Protein product: CASSGQGIGGELFF.

The CDR3 loop is CASSLGTGGYGYTF. The CDR3 DNA follows: TGCGCCAGCAGCTTGGGGACAGGGGGCTATGGCTACACCTTC. The V call is TRBV5-1, the J call TRBJ1-2, with 10 bases fitting TRBD1. The V gene end was trimmed by 0 bases and the J gene end by 4 bases; junction bases not matched to a gene: 0. The length of the CDR3 is 14 residues. From germline, CDR1 is SGHRS and CDR2 YFSETQ.

The gene calls are TRBV5-1 and TRBJ2-1; tentatively, D is TRBD2 (5 bases). The V gene lost 4 bases and the J gene lost 4 bases, with 15 bases spanning the gap. The CDR3 runs 15 residues. CDR1 is SGHRS, CDR2 YFSETQ, per germline. Here the CDR3 DNA reads TGCGCCAGCAGCCGAGGACTCGCTTGGTACAATGAGCAGTTCTTC. Translated: CASSRGLAWYNEQFF.

This CDR3 reads CASRISGRGQETQYF. CDR3 sequence (DNA): TGCGCCAGCAGAATTAGCGGGAGGGGGCAAGAGACCCAGTACTTC. The chain links TRBV5-1 to TRBJ2-5; 11 nucleotides align to TRBD2. The CDR3 has 15 residues. Germline V gives CDR1 SGHRS, CDR2 YFSETQ. V was clipped by 5 bases and J by 2 bases; unmatched bases: 5.

V is TRBV2 and J is TRBJ1-2, with 8 bases identical to TRBD1. The CDR3 loop spans 14 amino acids. Germline-derived CDR1 and CDR2 are SNHLY and FYNNEI. V dropped 7 bases and J dropped 0; count of bases not matched to a gene: 4. The CDR3 loop is CASTPTGANYGYTF. DNA of the CDR3: TGTGCCAGCACTCCGACAGGGGCTAACTATGGCTACACCTTC. Full variable domain (missing parts from reference TRBV2 and TRBJ1-2): EPEVTQTPSHQVTQMGQEVILRCVPISNHLYFYWYRQILGQKVEFLVSFYNNEISEKSEIFDDQFSVERPDGSNFTLKIRSTKLEDSAMYFCASTPTGANYGYTFGSGTRLTVV.

V gene TRBV29-1 combines with J gene TRBJ2-1, with a possible D match to TRBD2 (6 bases). The CDR3 totals 14 residues. Germline V gene sequence: CDR1 SQVTM, CDR2 ANQGSEA. Between the trimmed V and J ends, which lost 4 bases and 8 bases, there was a span of 18 bases. Here the CDR3 reads CSVAAGPIKDEQFF. The DNA for the CDR3 is TGCAGCGTTGCGGCGGGGCCGATAAAGGATGAGCAGTTCTTC.

The J gene is TRBJ2-3, the V gene TRBV21-1; the D segment call TRBD1 is taken from the table without a DNA check. TRBV21-1 is a pseudogene. The CDR3 length is 17 residues. The CDR3 reads CASSKERGRGMGDTQYF. As DNA, the CDR3 is TGTGCCAGCAGCAAGGAGAGAGGCAGGGGGATGGGAGATACGCAGTATTTT.

CDR3 amino acids: CASFLPGNTEAFF. The CDR3 DNA follows: TGCGCCAGCTTCCTTCCAGGGAACACTGAAGCTTTCTTT. The chain couples TRBV10-2 to TRBJ1-1; D unclear. CDR1 WSHSY and CDR2 SAAADI come from the germline V gene. The CDR3 extends over 13 amino acids. V was pared by 8 bases and J by 1 base, with 11 bases between.

The genes are TRBV6-5 and TRBJ2-1; D is perhaps TRBD1 (7 bases). The germline V and J ends were trimmed by 0 bases and 1 base, with 10 bases remaining between them. From germline, CDR1 is MNHEY and CDR2 SVGAGI. The CDR3 consists of 16 residues. DNA of the CDR3: TGTGCCAGCAGTTACTCTCCAGGGGGGTCCTACAATGAGCAGTTCTTC. Amino acids: CASSYSPGGSYNEQFF.

This clone was detected once. V is TRBV11-2 and J is TRBJ2-5, with 9 bases fitting TRBD2. This CDR3 spans 17 amino acids. Germline V lookup: CDR1 SGHAT, CDR2 FQNNGV. The J segment lost 3 bases and the V segment lost 3 bases, leaving 11 bases of the junction unmatched. Here the CDR3 reads CASSLWRMVAGEETQYF. CDR3 DNA sequence: TGTGCCAGCAGCTTGTGGAGGATGGTAGCGGGGGAAGAGACCCAGTACTTC.

The chain joins TRBV6-1 to TRBJ2-1; no clear D gene. The CDR3 has 13 residues. The V gene's germline CDR1 is MNHNS and CDR2 SASEGT. Trimming removed 3 bases at V and 4 bases at J, with 7 bases between. The DNA for the CDR3 is TGTGCCAGCAGTGACGGTCCTTACAATGAGCAGTTCTTC. Translated: CASSDGPYNEQFF.

Only a few counts were recorded for this clone. DNA of the CDR3: TGCAGTGCTAGGCAAGAGACCCAGTACTTC. Protein: CSARQETQYF. The rearrangement joins TRBV20-1 to TRBJ2-5, with D hard to call. The CDR3 contains 10 residues. V shed 3 bases and J shed 2 bases, with 1 base lying between them. Germline CDR1 DFQATT, CDR2 SNEGSKA (reference sequence).

The chain is built from TRBV15 and TRBJ1-2; a possible D gene is TRBD1 (5 bases). Trimming removed 3 bases from V and 2 bases from J, with 7 bases in between. This CDR3 is 13 amino acids long. Germline CDR1 and CDR2: LNHNV and YYDKDF (reference sequence). CDR3 region: CATSRTANYGYTF. In DNA form, the CDR3 reads TGTGCCACCAGCAGGACAGCAAACTATGGCTACACCTTC.

The chain couples TRBV6-1 to TRBJ2-1; a weak D match, TRBD2 (6 bases). The CDR3 runs 14 residues. V lost 7 bases, J lost 7 bases, and 17 bases lay in between. The germline V gene encodes CDR1 MNHNS and CDR2 SASEGT. CDR3 coding DNA: TGTGCCAGCACCGAGATTAGCGGCAGGAATGAGCAGTTCTTC. Translation: CASTEISGRNEQFF.

Only one count was recorded for this clone. The chain carries TRBV6-5 and TRBJ2-1; D is unclear. V was clipped by 0 bases and J by 9 bases, with 6 bases between them. The germline V gene has CDR1 MNHEY and CDR2 SVGAGI. CDR3 length: 12 residues. The CDR3 reads CASSYSGSEQFF. CDR3 nucleotide sequence: TGTGCCAGCAGTTACTCGGGTTCTGAGCAGTTCTTC.

The chain couples TRBV6-5 to TRBJ1-2; D uncertain. CDR1 is MNHEY, CDR2 SVGAGI, per germline. The CDR3 runs to 14 residues. V gave up 0 bases and J gave up 5 bases, with 10 bases separating them. The chain's CDR3 is CASSYSQAPYGYTF. DNA of the CDR3: TGTGCCAGCAGTTACTCGCAGGCCCCATATGGCTACACCTTC.